This T cell receptor beta chain was captured by sequencing in a study of T-cell reconstitution after alpha-beta-depleted transplantation in children. The study's findings and limits: Reportedly, alpha-beta T cells present about two months post-transplant originated from several hundred expanded clones of graft origin.

TCRbeta library construction was performed incorporating unique molecular identifiers. TCRdb redid the calling of the PCR reads with MiXCR, one entry per CDR3 protein. The sample contains about a million distinct CDR3 sequences, roughly 31% of which appear only once. The CDR3 consists of 15 residues. Germline values: CDR1 SGHTA, CDR2 FQGTGA. Trimming took off 0 bases at V and 0 bases at J, with 8 bases between the two ends. In the case of this clonotype: Its antigen is not identified.

The chain links TRBV7-3 to TRBJ1-1, with D uncertain. This TCR came from a boy less than two years old who had a stem cell transplant for SCID, so the T cells may come from the graft donor. The specimen was PBMCs, mostly from graft donor cells, collected 360 days after TCRalphabeta/CD19-depleted stem cell transplant. CDR3 sequence (DNA): TGTGCCAGCAGCTTAACGGGCACCCTGAACACTGAAGCTTTCTTT. Protein sequence: CASSLTGTLNTEAFF. Full variable domain (remainder filled in from reference TRBV7-3 and TRBJ1-1): GAGVSQTPSNKVTEKGKYVELRCDPISGHTALYWYRQSLGQGPEFLIYFQGTGAADDSGLPNDRFFAVRPEGSVSTLKIQRTERGDSAVYLCASSLTGTLNTEAFFGQGTRLTVV.